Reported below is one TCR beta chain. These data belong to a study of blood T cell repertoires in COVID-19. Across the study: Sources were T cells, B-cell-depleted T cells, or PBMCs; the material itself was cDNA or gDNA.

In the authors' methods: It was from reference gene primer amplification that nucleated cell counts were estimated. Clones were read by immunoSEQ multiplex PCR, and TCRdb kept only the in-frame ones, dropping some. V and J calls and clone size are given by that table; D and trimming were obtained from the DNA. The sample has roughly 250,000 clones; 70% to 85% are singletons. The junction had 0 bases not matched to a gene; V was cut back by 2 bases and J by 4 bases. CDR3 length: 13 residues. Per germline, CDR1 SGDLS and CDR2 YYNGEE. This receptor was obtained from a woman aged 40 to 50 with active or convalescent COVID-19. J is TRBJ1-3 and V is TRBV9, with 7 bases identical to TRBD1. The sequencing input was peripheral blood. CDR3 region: CASSVGQGNTIYF. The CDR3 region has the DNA TGTGCCAGCAGCGTGGGACAGGGAAACACCATATATTTT.